The 25 T cell receptor beta chains presented below share a single source sample, sequenced in a study of early stage breast cancer tumors. Libraries were prepared by immunoSEQ multiplex PCR; TCRdb keeps only in-frame clonotypes and omits some of them. The sample records about 11,000 clones, about two thirds being singletons. Sequenced input: breast tumor tissue. The receptors derive from a person aged 40-50 years with breast cancer.

The rearrangement joins TRBV4-2 to TRBJ2-2, with 12 bases identical to TRBD2. V gave up 3 bases and J gave up 5 bases; unmatched junction bases: 1. Germline V gives CDR1 LGHNA, CDR2 YNFKEQ. The CDR3 consists of 15 residues. The CDR3 DNA reads as TGTGCCAGCAGCCATGGACTAGCGGGGACCGGGGAGCTGTTTTTT. Residues: CASSHGLAGTGELFF.

The chain couples TRBV10-2 to TRBJ1-4; 9 bases match TRBD1. Germline CDR1 and CDR2: WSHSY and SAAADI. J lost 10 bases, V lost 7 bases, and 10 bases had no gene match. The CDR3 loop spans 14 amino acids. In nucleotides, the CDR3 is TGCGCCAGCAAGGACGGGACAGGGTTCGGAAAACTGTTTTTT. Translating it yields CASKDGTGFGKLFF.

The chain employs TRBV7-6 and TRBJ2-3; 8 nucleotides match TRBD1. V trimming: 4 bases; J trimming: 1 base; junction bases outside the gene matches: 4. From germline, CDR1 is SGHVS and CDR2 FNYEAQ. CDR3 size: 15 residues. This CDR3 is CASSSGQGGTDTQYF. CDR3 nucleotides: TGTGCCAGCAGCTCCGGACAGGGAGGCACAGATACGCAGTATTTT.

This sequence joins TRBV6-6 and TRBJ1-1; D gene unclear. CDR1 and CDR2 from the germline V gene are MNHNY and SVGAGI (reference sequence). Trimming pared 6 bases from V and 1 base from J, leaving 6 bases between. The CDR3 runs 12 residues. The DNA of the CDR3 is TGTGCCAGCAGAGACCCGAACACTGAAGCTTTCTTT. It is translated as CASRDPNTEAFF.

There are a few counts of this clone. The CDR3 DNA reads TGCGCCAGCAGCTTGGAGGATACGCAGTATTTT. Protein sequence: CASSLEDTQYF. The V gene is TRBV5-1, the J gene TRBJ2-3; D call uncertain. CDR1 is SGHRS and CDR2 is YFSETQ in the germline V gene. The CDR3 loop spans 11 amino acids. V lost 0 bases to trimming and J lost 6 bases, with 2 bases between them.

This clone is medium-sized within its sample. In DNA form, the CDR3 reads TGTGCCAGCAGCCCCCGGGACAGGGGTTACAATGAGCAGTTCTTC. As protein: CASSPRDRGYNEQFF. The chain carries TRBV7-9 and TRBJ2-1; 10 nucleotides match TRBD1. V gave up 5 bases and J gave up 4 bases; unmatched junction bases: 5. Germline lookup yields CDR1 SEHNR and CDR2 FQNEAQ (reference sequence). The CDR3 covers 15 residues.

In its sample, this clone was seen a few times. The genes are TRBV4-2 and TRBJ2-5; 14 bases line up with TRBD2. Germline CDR1 LGHNA, CDR2 YNFKEQ. The ends lost 1 base at V and 5 bases at J; junction bases unmatched: 9. There are 18 residues in the CDR3. The CDR3 loop reads CASSQGHGLAGGGETQYF. The CDR3 DNA follows: TGTGCCAGCAGCCAAGGCCACGGACTAGCGGGAGGTGGGGAGACCCAGTACTTC.

This chain connects TRBV21-1 to TRBJ2-1; the D call TRBD2 from the table was never checked on the DNA. TRBV21-1 constitutes a pseudogene. This CDR3 is built from 16 residues. In DNA form, the CDR3 reads TGTGCCAGCAGCAAGGAGGGACTTCCGTACTACAATGAGCAGTTCTTC. It codes for CASSKEGLPYYNEQFF.

The rearrangement joins TRBV19 to TRBJ2-1; a weak D match, TRBD2 (6 bases). The germline gives CDR1 LNHDA, CDR2 SQIVND (reference sequence). The CDR3 runs 13 residues. The germline V and J ends were trimmed by 5 bases and 9 bases, with 14 bases remaining between them. CDR3 in DNA: TGTGCCAGTAGTCTGTACCTAGCGACTGAGCAGTTCTTC. Protein product: CASSLYLATEQFF.

This clone was counted a single time. The rearrangement joins TRBV6-5 to TRBJ2-1; D is unclear. Trimming pared 2 bases from V and 6 bases from J, leaving 8 bases between. CDR3 length: 13 amino acids. Germline V gene sequence: CDR1 MNHEY, CDR2 SVGAGI. This chain's CDR3 is CASSYAPFNEQFF. The CDR3 nucleotides are TGTGCCAGCAGTTACGCTCCCTTCAATGAGCAGTTCTTC.

This rearrangement joins TRBV5-1 to TRBJ2-3; 14 positions agree with TRBD2. Germline CDR1 and CDR2: SGHRS and YFSETQ. V dropped 3 bases and J dropped 2; count of bases not matched to a gene: 5. The CDR3 is 17 residues long. The CDR3 sequence is CASSSRLAGGPTDTQYF. CDR3 in DNA: TGCGCCAGCAGCTCCCGACTAGCGGGAGGGCCCACAGATACGCAGTATTTT.

This chain connects TRBV5-1 to TRBJ2-2, with 7 positions matching TRBD2. After removal of 1 base from V and 6 bases from J, the junction contained 6 bases not matched to a gene. Germline V CDR1 and CDR2: SGHRS, YFSETQ. CDR3 length equals 15 residues. This chain's CDR3 is CASSLTAGVSGELFF. CDR3 bases: TGCGCCAGCAGCTTGACGGCGGGAGTATCCGGGGAGCTGTTTTTT.

This sequence joins TRBV28 and TRBJ2-7; the D is unclear. V lost 5 bases and J 0 bases, leaving 8 bases between the germline ends. The CDR3 runs to 13 residues. Germline loops: CDR1 MDHEN, CDR2 SYDVKM. The CDR3 here is CASSTHSSYEQYF. In DNA, the CDR3 is TGTGCCAGCAGTACTCATAGCTCCTACGAGCAGTACTTC.

The rearrangement joins TRBV18 to TRBJ2-7; 12 bases are a match to TRBD2. Trimming removed 5 bases from V and 7 bases from J; junction bases left unmatched: 9. Germline V gene sequence: CDR1 KGHSH, CDR2 LQKENI. The length of the CDR3 is 15 residues. As DNA, the CDR3 is TGTGCCAGCTCAGGACTAGCGGGACCCTCCGGTGAGCAGTACTTC. Translated: CASSGLAGPSGEQYF.

V and J are TRBV28 and TRBJ2-2; D call uncertain. V was clipped by 2 bases and J by 3 bases, with 4 bases between them. From germline, CDR1 is MDHEN and CDR2 SYDVKM. This CDR3 is built from 13 residues. CDR3 DNA: TGTGCCAGCAGTTTACCGGACACCGGGGAGCTGTTTTTT. It encodes CASSLPDTGELFF.

By share, this clone ranks as medium-sized. This same CDR3 is encoded by further DNA sequences in the sample. This CDR3 is CASRFSYEQYF. In nucleotides, the CDR3 is TGTGCCAGCAGATTCTCCTACGAGCAGTACTTC. The chain joins TRBV6-1 to TRBJ2-7; D gene uncertain. The V end was cut by 6 bases, the J end by 0 bases, with 3 bases between. CDR3 length: 11 amino acids. CDR1 MNHNS and CDR2 SASEGT come from the germline V gene.

The V and J genes are TRBV10-3 and TRBJ2-3; D is uncertain. The V gene lost 3 bases and the J gene lost 0 bases, with 10 bases spanning the gap. Germline V gives CDR1 ENHRY, CDR2 SYGVKD. CDR3 length: 15 amino acids. CDR3 loop: CAISERHYSTDTQYF. CDR3 sequence (DNA): TGTGCCATCAGTGAAAGGCACTATAGCACAGATACGCAGTATTTT.

This sequence joins TRBV29-1 and TRBJ2-2; 7 positions agree with TRBD2. The CDR3 has 12 residues. The J segment lost 7 bases and the V segment lost 7 bases, leaving 6 bases of the junction unmatched. The germline gives CDR1 SQVTM, CDR2 ANQGSEA. This CDR3 reads CSAGRMGGELFF. For the CDR3, the DNA is TGCAGCGCCGGGAGGATGGGCGGGGAGCTGTTTTTT.

The chain joins TRBV7-9 to TRBJ2-7, with D perhaps matching TRBD2 (5 bases). CDR1 SEHNR and CDR2 FQNEAQ come from the germline V gene (reference sequence). The length of the CDR3 is 15 residues. With 5 bases removed from V and 3 bases from J, the gap between germline ends came to 17 bases. CDR3 nucleotide sequence: TGTGCCAGCAGCCAAGATGAAGAGGGCGACTACGAGCAGTACTTC. Amino acids: CASSQDEEGDYEQYF.

This chain uses TRBV5-6 with TRBJ1-2, with TRBD1 matching over 7 bases. This CDR3 contains 16 residues. CDR1 and CDR2 (germline): SGHDT, YYEEEE. With V trimmed by 3 bases and J by 0 bases, 8 bases remained unmatched. In nucleotides, the CDR3 is TGTGCCAGCAGCTACCCCGACAGGGAGGCTAACTATGGCTACACCTTC. This encodes CASSYPDREANYGYTF. Full variable domain (rest looked up from reference TRBV5-6 and TRBJ1-2): DAGVTQSPTHLIKTRGQQVTLRCSPKSGHDTVSWYQQALGQGPQFIFQYYEEEERQRGNFPDRFSGHQFPNYSSELNVNALLLGDSALYLCASSYPDREANYGYTFGSGTRLTVV.

For the CDR3, the DNA is TGTGCCAGCAGCCCTCCGGGACAGAGATATGGCTACACCTTC. This encodes CASSPPGQRYGYTF. V usage is TRBV5-4 and J usage is TRBJ1-2, with 7 bases lining up with TRBD1. Germline V gene lookup returns CDR1 SGHNT and CDR2 YYREEE (reference sequence). Trimming took 4 bases from V and 5 from J; bases not matched to a gene: 8. This CDR3 contains 14 residues.

J is TRBJ2-2 and V is TRBV18, with D possibly TRBD2 on 5 matching bases. The CDR3 totals 16 residues. Germline V CDR1 and CDR2: KGHSH, LQKENI. Trimming left V 3 bases short and J 6 bases short, with 17 bases between. CDR3 loop: CASSPGLVGIAGELFF. The CDR3 DNA is TGTGCCAGCTCACCTGGACTGGTTGGGATCGCCGGGGAGCTGTTTTTT.

The V and J genes are TRBV9 and TRBJ2-1; 7 positions agree with TRBD2. The CDR3 consists of 17 residues. Per germline, CDR1 SGDLS and CDR2 YYNGEE. Trimming at V came to 4 bases and at J to 1 base, leaving 11 bases not matched to a gene. The CDR3 bases are TGTGCCAGCAGCCCGAGGGACTATTCACTGTCCTACAATGAGCAGTTCTTC. As protein: CASSPRDYSLSYNEQFF.

This chain links TRBV7-2 with TRBJ2-2; D is ambiguous. This CDR3 has 14 residues. V lost 0 bases, J lost 3 bases, and 5 bases lay in between. The V gene's germline CDR1 is SGHTA and CDR2 FQGNSA. CDR3 sequence: CASSLAGDTGELFF. CDR3 DNA sequence: TGTGCCAGCAGCTTAGCTGGGGACACCGGGGAGCTGTTTTTT. Full variable domain (outside the CDR3, taken from reference TRBV7-2 and TRBJ2-2): GAGVSQSPSNKVTEKGKDVELRCDPISGHTALYWYRQSLGQGLEFLIYFQGNSAPDKSGLPSDRFSAERTGGSVSTLTIQRTQQEDSAVYLCASSLAGDTGELFFGEGSRLTVL.

The genes are TRBV6-6 and TRBJ2-6; D remains unclear. The CDR3 has 12 residues. The germline gives CDR1 MNHNY, CDR2 SVGAGI (reference sequence). The V gene lost 5 bases and the J gene lost 2 bases, with 1 base spanning the gap. The CDR3 DNA reads as TGTGCCAGCAGTCCTGGGGCCAACGTCCTGACTTTC. It translates to CASSPGANVLTF.